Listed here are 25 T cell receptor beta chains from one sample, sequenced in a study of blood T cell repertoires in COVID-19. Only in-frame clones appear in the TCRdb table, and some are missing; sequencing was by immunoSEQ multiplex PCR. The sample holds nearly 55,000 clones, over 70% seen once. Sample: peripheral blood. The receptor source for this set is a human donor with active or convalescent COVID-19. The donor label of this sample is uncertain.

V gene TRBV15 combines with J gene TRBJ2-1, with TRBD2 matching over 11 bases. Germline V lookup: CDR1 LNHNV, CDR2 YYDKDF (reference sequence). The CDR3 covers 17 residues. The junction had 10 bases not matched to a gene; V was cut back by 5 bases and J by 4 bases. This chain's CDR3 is CATSPEPIAGGYNEQFF. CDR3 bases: TGTGCCACCAGCCCTGAGCCTATAGCGGGAGGGTACAATGAGCAGTTCTTC.

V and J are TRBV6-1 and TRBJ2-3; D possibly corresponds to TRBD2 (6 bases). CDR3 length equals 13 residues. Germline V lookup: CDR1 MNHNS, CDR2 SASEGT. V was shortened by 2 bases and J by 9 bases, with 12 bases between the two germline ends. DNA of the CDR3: TGTGCCAGCAGTGAATATCCGGAGGGCACGCAGTATTTT. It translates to CASSEYPEGTQYF.

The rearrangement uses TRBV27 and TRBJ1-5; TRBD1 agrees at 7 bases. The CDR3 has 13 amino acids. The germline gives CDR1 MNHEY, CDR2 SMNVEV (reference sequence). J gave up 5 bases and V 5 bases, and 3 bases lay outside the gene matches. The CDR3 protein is CASSRQGDQPQHF. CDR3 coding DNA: TGTGCCAGCAGTCGACAGGGCGATCAGCCCCAGCATTTT.

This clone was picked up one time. CDR3 region: CASSPQTGENTEAFF. The CDR3 DNA reads TGTGCCAGCAGTCCCCAGACAGGGGAGAACACTGAAGCTTTCTTT. This chain uses TRBV28 with TRBJ1-1; 8 positions agree with TRBD1. The CDR3 runs 15 residues. In germline, CDR1 is MDHEN, CDR2 SYDVKM. Trimming removed 5 bases from V and 1 base from J; junction bases left unmatched: 6. The full variable domain, its missing parts supplied by reference TRBV28 and TRBJ1-1, is DVKVTQSSRYLVKRTGEKVFLECVQDMDHENMFWYRQDPGLGLRLIYFSYDVKMKEKGDIPEGYSVSREKKERFSLILESASTNQTSMYLCASSPQTGENTEAFFGQGTRLTVV.

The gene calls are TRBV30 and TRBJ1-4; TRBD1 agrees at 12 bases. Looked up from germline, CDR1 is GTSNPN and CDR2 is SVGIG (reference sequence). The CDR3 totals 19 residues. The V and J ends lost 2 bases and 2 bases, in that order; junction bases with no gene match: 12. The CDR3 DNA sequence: TGTGCCTGGAGTACGTCCGGGACAGGGGGCTATTGGACTAATGAAAAACTGTTTTTT. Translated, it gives CAWSTSGTGGYWTNEKLFF.

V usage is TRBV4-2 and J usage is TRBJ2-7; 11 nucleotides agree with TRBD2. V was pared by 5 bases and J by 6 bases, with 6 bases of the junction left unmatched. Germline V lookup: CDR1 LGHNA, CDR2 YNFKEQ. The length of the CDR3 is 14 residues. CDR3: CASSLAGGPGEQYF. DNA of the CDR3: TGTGCCAGCAGCTTAGCGGGAGGGCCGGGCGAGCAGTACTTC.

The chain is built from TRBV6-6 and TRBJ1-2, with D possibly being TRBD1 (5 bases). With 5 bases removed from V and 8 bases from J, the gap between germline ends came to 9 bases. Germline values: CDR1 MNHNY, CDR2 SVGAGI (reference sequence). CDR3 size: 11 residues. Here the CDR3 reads CASSLGGGYTF. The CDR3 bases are TGTGCCAGCAGTCTCGGGGGGGGCTACACCTTC.

As DNA, the CDR3 is TGCAGCGTTGAAGTTAGTAGATTGGGACAGGCTATGAACACTGAAGCTTTCTTT. Its protein is CSVEVSRLGQAMNTEAFF. The chain uses TRBV29-1 and TRBJ1-1; 8 bases align to TRBD1. V lost 1 base to trimming and J lost 0 bases; unmatched junction nucleotides: 13. Germline values: CDR1 SQVTM, CDR2 ANQGSEA. The CDR3 totals 18 residues.

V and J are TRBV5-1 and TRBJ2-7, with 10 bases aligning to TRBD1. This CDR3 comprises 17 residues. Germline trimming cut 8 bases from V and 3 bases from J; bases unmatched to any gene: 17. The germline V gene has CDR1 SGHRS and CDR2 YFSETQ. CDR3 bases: TGCGCCAGTCACTCCCGGGACAGGGGAACTGGGTTCTACGAGCAGTACTTC. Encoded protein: CASHSRDRGTGFYEQYF.

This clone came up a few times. CDR3 DNA: TGTGCCAGTAGTATTAGGACTAGCGGGAGGGCCCGAGAGAATGAGCAGTTCTTC. Protein: CASSIRTSGRARENEQFF. The genes are TRBV19 and TRBJ2-1; 15 nucleotides agree with TRBD2. With V trimmed by 3 bases and J by 7 bases, 10 bases remained unmatched. The CDR3 sequence is 18 residues long. Germline CDR1 is LNHDA and CDR2 is SQIVND (reference sequence).

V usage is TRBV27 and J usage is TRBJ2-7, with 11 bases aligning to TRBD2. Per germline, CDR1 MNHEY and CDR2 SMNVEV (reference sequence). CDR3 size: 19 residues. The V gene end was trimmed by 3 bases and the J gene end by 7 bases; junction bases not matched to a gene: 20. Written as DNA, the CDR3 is TGTGCCAGCAGTTTCCCAGGAACACCCCGGCTAGCGGGAGGATGGGAGCAGTACTTC. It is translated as CASSFPGTPRLAGGWEQYF.

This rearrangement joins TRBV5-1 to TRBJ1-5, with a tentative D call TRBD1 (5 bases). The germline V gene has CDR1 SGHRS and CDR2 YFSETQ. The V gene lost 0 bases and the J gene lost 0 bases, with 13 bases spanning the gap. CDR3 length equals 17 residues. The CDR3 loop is CASSLEPPGYSNQPQHF. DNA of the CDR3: TGCGCCAGCAGCTTGGAACCCCCAGGGTATAGCAATCAGCCCCAGCATTTT. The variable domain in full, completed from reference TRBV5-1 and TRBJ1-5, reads KAGVTQTPRYLIKTRGQQVTLSCSPISGHRSVSWYQQTPGQGLQFLFEYFSETQRNKGNFPGRFSGRQFSNSRSEMNVSTLELGDSALYLCASSLEPPGYSNQPQHFGDGTRLSIL.

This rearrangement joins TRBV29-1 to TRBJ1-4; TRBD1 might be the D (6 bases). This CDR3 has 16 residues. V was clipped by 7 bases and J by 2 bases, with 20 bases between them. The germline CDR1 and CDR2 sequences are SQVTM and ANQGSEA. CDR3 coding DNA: TGCAGCGCCCAACAGGGCGGGGGCGGTACTAATGAAAAACTGTTTTTT. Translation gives CSAQQGGGGTNEKLFF.

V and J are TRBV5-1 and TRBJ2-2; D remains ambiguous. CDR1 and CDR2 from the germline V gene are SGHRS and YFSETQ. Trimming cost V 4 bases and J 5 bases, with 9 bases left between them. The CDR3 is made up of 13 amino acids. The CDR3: CASSPEWTGELFF. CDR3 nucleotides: TGCGCCAGCAGCCCCGAGTGGACCGGGGAGCTGTTTTTT. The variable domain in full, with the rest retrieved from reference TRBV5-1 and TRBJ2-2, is KAGVTQTPRYLIKTRGQQVTLSCSPISGHRSVSWYQQTPGQGLQFLFEYFSETQRNKGNFPGRFSGRQFSNSRSEMNVSTLELGDSALYLCASSPEWTGELFFGEGSRLTVL.

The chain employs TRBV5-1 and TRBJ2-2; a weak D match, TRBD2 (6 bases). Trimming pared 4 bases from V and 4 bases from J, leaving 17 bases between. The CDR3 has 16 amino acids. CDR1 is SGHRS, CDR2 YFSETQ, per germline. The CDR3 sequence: CASSLGRGSVTGELFF. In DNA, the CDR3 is TGCGCCAGCAGCCTGGGTCGGGGGTCGGTCACCGGGGAGCTGTTTTTT.

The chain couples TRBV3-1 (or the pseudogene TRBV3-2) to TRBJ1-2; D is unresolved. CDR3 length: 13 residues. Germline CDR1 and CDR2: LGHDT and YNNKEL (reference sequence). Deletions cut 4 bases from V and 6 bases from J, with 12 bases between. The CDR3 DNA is TGTGCCAGCAGCCCCGGAGATGCCCATGGCTACACCTTC. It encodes CASSPGDAHGYTF.

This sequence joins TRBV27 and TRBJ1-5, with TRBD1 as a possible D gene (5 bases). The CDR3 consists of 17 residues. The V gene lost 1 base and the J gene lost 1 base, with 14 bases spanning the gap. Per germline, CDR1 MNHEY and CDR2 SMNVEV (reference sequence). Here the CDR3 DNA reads TGTGCCAGCAGTTTATATCCCCCGTCAGGGAGCAATCAGCCCCAGCATTTT. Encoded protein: CASSLYPPSGSNQPQHF.

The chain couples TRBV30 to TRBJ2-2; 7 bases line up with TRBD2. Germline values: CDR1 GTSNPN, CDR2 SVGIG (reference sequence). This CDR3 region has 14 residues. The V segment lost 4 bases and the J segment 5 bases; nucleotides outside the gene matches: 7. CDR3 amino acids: CAWKDGRWTGELFF. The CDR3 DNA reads TGTGCCTGGAAAGACGGGAGGTGGACCGGGGAGCTGTTTTTT. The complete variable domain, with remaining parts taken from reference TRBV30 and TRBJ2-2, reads SQTIHQWPATLVQPVGSPLSLECTVEGTSNPNLYWYRQAAGRGLQLLFYSVGIGQISSEVPQNLSASRPQDRQFILSSKKLLLSDSGFYLCAWKDGRWTGELFFGEGSRLTVL.

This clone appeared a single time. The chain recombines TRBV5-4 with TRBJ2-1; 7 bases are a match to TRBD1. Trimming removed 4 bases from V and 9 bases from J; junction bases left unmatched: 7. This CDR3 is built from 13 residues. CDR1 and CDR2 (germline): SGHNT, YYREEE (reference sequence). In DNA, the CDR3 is TGTGCCAGCAGCCGCGGACAGGATAGTGAGCAGTTCTTC. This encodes CASSRGQDSEQFF.

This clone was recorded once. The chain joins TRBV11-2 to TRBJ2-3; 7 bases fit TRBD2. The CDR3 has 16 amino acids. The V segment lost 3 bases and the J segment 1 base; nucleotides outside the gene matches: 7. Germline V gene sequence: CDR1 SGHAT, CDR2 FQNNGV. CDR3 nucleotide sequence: TGTGCCAGCAGCTTGCAGGGAGGGAGGGGCACAGATACGCAGTATTTT. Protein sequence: CASSLQGGRGTDTQYF.

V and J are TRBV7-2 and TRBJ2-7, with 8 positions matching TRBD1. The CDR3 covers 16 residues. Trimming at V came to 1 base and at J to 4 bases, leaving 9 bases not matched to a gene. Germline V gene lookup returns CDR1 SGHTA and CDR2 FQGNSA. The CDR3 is CASSLGGAGGVYEQYF. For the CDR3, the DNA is TGTGCCAGCAGCTTAGGGGGAGCAGGGGGCGTATACGAGCAGTACTTC.

CDR3 protein: CATSDSATGGRGEKLFF. The DNA for the CDR3 is TGTGCCACCAGTGATTCCGCGACAGGGGGCAGGGGTGAAAAACTGTTTTTT. The chain couples TRBV24-1 to TRBJ1-4, with 10 bases fitting TRBD1. The J segment lost 7 bases and the V segment lost 2 bases, leaving 9 bases of the junction unmatched. CDR1 is KGHDR and CDR2 is SFDVKD in the germline V gene. This CDR3 contains 17 residues.

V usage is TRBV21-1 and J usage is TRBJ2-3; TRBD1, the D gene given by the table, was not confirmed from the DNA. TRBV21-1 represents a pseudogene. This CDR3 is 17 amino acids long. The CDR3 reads CASSKVDRGSRTDTQYF. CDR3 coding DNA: TGTGCCAGCAGCAAAGTTGACAGGGGTTCCCGCACAGATACGCAGTATTTT.

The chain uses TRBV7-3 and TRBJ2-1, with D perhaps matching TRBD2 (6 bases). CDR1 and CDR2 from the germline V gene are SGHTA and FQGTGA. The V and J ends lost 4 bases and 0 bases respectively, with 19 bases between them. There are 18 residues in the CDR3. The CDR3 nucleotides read TGTGCCAGCAGCTCATCGAGGGGACGGGAGAGCTCCTACAATGAGCAGTTCTTC. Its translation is CASSSSRGRESSYNEQFF.

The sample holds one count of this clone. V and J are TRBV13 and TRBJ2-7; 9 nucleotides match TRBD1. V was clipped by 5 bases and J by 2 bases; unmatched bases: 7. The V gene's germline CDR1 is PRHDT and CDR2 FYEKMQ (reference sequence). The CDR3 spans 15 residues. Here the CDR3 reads CASSTRDRVTYEQYF. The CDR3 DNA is TGTGCCAGCAGCACCCGGGACAGGGTAACCTACGAGCAGTACTTC. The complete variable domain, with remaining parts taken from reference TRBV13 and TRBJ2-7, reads AAGVIQSPRHLIKEKRETATLKCYPIPRHDTVYWYQQGPGQDPQFLISFYEKMQSDKGSIPDRFSAQQFSDYHSELNMSSLELGDSALYFCASSTRDRVTYEQYFGPGTRLTVT.